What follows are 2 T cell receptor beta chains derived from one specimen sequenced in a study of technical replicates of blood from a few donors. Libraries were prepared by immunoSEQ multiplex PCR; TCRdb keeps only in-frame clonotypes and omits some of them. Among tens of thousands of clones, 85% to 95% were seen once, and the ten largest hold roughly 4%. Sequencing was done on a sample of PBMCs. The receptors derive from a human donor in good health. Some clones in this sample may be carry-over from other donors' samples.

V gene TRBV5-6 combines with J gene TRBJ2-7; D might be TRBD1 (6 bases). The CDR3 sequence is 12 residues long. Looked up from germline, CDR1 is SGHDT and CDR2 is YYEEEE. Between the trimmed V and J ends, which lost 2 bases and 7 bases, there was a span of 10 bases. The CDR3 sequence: CASSFWGREQYF. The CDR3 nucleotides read TGTGCCAGCAGCTTTTGGGGGCGGGAGCAGTACTTC.

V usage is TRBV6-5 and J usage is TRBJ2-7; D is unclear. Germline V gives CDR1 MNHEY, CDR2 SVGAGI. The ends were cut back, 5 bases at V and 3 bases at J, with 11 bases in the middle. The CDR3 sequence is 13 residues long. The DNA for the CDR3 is TGTGCCAGCAGTCGGAGTCTGGGCTACGAGCAGTACTTC. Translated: CASSRSLGYEQYF.